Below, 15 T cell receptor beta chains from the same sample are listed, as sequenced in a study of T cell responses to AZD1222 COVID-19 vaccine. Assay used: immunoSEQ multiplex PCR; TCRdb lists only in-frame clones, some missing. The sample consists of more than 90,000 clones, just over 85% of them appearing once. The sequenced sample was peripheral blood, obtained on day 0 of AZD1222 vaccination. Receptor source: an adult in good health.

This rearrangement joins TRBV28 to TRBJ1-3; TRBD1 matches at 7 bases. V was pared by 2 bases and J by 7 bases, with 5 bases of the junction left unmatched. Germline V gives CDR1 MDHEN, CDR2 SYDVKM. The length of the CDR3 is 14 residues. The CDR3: CASSLTGVHNTIYF. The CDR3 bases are TGTGCCAGCAGTTTAACAGGGGTTCATAACACCATATATTTT.

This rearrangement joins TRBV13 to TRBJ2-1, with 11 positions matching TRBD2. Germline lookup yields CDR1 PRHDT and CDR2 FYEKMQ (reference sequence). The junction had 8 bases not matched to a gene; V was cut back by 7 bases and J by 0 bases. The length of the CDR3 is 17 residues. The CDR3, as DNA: TGTGCCAGCATCCATAGCGGGAGGGCCTTCTCCTACAATGAGCAGTTCTTC. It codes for CASIHSGRAFSYNEQFF.

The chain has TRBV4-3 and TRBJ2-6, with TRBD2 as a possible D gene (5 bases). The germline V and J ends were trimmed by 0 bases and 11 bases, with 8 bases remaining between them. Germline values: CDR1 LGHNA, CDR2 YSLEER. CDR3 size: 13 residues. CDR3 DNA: TGCGCCAGCAGCCAAGACCGGGGTGACGTCCTGACTTTC. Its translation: CASSQDRGDVLTF.

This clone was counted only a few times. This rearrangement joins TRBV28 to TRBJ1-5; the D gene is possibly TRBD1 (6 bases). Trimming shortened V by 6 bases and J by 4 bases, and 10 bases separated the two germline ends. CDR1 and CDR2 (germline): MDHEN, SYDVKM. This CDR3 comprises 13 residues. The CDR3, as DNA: TGTGCCAGCAGCGGGGGCCCAAATCAGCCCCAGCATTTT. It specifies CASSGGPNQPQHF.

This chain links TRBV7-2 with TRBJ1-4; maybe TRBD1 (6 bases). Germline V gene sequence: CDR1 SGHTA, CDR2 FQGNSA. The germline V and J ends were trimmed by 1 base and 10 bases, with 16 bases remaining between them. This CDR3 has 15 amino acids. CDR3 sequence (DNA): TGTGCCAGCAGCTTAGATCAACGGGGAGGGGGAAAACTGTTTTTT. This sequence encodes CASSLDQRGGGKLFF.

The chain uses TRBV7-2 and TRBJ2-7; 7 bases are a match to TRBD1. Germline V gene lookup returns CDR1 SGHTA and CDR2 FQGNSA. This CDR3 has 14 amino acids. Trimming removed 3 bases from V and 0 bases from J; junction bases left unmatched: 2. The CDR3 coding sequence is TGTGCCAGCAGCTTGGACAGGACCTCCTACGAGCAGTACTTC. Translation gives CASSLDRTSYEQYF.

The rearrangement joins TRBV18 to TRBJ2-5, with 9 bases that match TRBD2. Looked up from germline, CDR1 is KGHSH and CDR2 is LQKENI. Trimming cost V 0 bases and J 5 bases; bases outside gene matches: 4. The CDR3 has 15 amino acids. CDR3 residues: CASSPPLSGRETQYF. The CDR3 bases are TGTGCCAGCTCACCACCCCTAAGCGGGAGGGAGACCCAGTACTTC.

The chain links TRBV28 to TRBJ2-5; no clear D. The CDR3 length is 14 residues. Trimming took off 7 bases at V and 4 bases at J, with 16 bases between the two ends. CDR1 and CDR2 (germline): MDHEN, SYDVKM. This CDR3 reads CASTPSVQRETQYF. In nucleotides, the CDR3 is TGTGCCAGCACCCCGTCGGTACAGAGAGAGACCCAGTACTTC.

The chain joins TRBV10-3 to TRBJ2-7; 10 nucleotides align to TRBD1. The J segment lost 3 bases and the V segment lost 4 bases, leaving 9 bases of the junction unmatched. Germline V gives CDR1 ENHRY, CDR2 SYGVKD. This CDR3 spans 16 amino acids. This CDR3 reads CAISGGPGTGVYEQYF. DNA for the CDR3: TGTGCCATCAGTGGAGGACCCGGGACAGGGGTCTACGAGCAGTACTTC.

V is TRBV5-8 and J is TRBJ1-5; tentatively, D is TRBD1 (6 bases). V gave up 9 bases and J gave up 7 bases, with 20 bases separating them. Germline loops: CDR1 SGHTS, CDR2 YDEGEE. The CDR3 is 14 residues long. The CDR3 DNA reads TGTGCCACCACCCCAACAGGGCTAAGGCAGCCCCAGCATTTT. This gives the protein CATTPTGLRQPQHF.

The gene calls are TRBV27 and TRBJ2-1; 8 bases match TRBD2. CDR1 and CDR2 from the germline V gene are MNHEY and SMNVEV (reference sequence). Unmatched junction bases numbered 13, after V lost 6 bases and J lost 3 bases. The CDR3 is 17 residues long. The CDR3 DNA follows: TGTGCCAGCAGCTACCCGATCCGGGAGGGCCACTACAATGAGCAGTTCTTC. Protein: CASSYPIREGHYNEQFF.

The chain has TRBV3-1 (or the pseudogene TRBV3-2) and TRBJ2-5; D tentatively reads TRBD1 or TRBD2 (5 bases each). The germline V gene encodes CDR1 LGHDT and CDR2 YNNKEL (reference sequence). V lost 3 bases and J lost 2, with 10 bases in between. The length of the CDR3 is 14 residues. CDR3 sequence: CASSQTAAQETQYF. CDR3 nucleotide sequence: TGTGCCAGCAGCCAGACAGCGGCGCAAGAGACCCAGTACTTC.

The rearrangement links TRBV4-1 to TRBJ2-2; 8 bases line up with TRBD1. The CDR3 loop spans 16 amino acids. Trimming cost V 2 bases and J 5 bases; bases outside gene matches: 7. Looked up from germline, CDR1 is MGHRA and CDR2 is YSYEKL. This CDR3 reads CASSQPPTGGTGELFF. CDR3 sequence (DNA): TGCGCCAGCAGCCAACCTCCAACAGGGGGGACCGGGGAGCTGTTTTTT.

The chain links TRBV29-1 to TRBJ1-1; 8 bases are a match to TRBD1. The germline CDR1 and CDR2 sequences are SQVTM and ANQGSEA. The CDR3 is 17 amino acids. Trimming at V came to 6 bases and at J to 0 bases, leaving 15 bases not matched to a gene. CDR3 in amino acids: CSVTGHGQGALNTEAFF. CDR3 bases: TGCAGCGTAACTGGTCACGGGCAGGGGGCTTTGAACACTGAAGCTTTCTTT.

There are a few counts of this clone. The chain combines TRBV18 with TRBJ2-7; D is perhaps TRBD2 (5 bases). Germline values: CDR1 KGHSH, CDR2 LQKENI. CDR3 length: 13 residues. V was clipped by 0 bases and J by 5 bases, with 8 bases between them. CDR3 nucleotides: TGTGCCAGCTCACCACCGACGGGAAACGAGCAGTACTTC. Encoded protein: CASSPPTGNEQYF. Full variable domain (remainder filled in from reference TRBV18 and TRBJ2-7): NAGVMQNPRHLVRRRGQEARLRCSPMKGHSHVYWYRQLPEEGLKFMVYLQKENIIDESGMPKERFSAEFPKEGPSILRIQQVVRGDSAAYFCASSPPTGNEQYFGPGTRLTVT.